This entry concerns a single T cell receptor beta chain. No antigen is known for it. An end of the junction does not agree with germline; a read error may underlie this. The PCR used 60 Vbeta and 13 Jbeta primers. Some clones are missing from TCRdb's copy, which holds only in-frame ones; the method was immunoSEQ multiplex PCR. Of roughly 81,000 clones listed, roughly 85% are singletons. CDR1 is MGHRA and CDR2 is YSYEKL in the germline V gene. There are 15 residues in the CDR3. The record originates from a study of cytomegalovirus exposure and HLA in healthy donors. Broader study findings: The study dropped some indistinguishable V segments, TRBV6-2 and TRBV6-3 among them. Later, TCR association rates were found to vary by HLA locus, highest for DRB1 and lowest for HLA-C.

The gene calls are TRBV4-1 and TRBJ2-7; TRBD2 matches 9 bases. This TCR derives from a man younger than 40 in good health and CMV-seronegative. The sequencing sample was made of PBMCs. This CDR3 reads CPSSQIAGEMVEQYF. As DNA, the CDR3 is TGCCCCAGCAGCCAAATAGCGGGAGAAATGGTCGAGCAGTACTTC.